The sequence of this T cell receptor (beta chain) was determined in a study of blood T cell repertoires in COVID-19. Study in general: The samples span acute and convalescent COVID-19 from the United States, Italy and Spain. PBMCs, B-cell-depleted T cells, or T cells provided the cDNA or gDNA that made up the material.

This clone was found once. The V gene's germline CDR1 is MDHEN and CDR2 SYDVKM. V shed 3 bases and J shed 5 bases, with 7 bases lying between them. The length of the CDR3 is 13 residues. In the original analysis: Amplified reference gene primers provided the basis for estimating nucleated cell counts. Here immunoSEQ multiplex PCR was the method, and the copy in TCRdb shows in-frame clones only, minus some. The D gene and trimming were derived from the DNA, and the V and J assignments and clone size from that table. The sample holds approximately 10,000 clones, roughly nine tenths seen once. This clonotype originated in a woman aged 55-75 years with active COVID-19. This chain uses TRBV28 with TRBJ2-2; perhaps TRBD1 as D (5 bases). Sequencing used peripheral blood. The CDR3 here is CASSLQGTGELFF. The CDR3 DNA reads TGTGCCAGCAGTTTGCAGGGTACCGGGGAGCTGTTTTTT.